Listed here is a single TCR beta chain. No antigen is known for it. Assays covered 100,000 or so TCR templates per sample. Data came from immunoSEQ multiplex PCR; TCRdb stores just in-frame clones and leaves some out. The sample includes approximately 7,000 clones, 65% to 70% of them seen just once. Unstimulated naive, memory, effector memory and TEMRA subsets from a few donor pairs have been sequenced, the authors report. The data stem from a study of siplizumab effects on memory and regulatory T cells. Study results and caveats: Greater diversity than memory cells seemed evident in naive T cells, which also appeared to be major alloresponse contributors.

From germline, CDR1 is SGHDT and CDR2 YYEEEE. CDR3 size: 16 residues. Trimming cost V 1 base and J 6 bases; bases outside gene matches: 11. The material sequenced was effector memory CD8+ T cells sorted from blood. Subset in this sample: unstimulated CD8+ effector memory T cells. The rearrangement joins TRBV5-6 to TRBJ1-1, with 8 bases identical to TRBD1. This clonotype was obtained from a human donor in good health. The CDR3 nucleotides are TGTGCCAGCAGCTTGCAGGGGGCCATAAAAATACCTGAAGCTTTCTTT. Translating it yields CASSLQGAIKIPEAFF.